The source of this TCR beta chain is a study of T cell responses to AZD1222 COVID-19 vaccine. Study findings and constraints: White British people made up most donors, females outnumbered males, and clonal diversity was possibly underestimated. In the spike-specific TCR repertoire, nearly half reportedly target unmutated variant regions.

As for this clone: Its antigen is still unknown.

The CDR3 loop spans 17 amino acids. V lost 3 bases and J lost 6; bases outside the gene matches: 11. CDR1 is SGHAT, CDR2 FQNNGV, per germline. Produced via immunoSEQ multiplex PCR; TCRdb's table is partial and in-frame only. The sample records 250,000 to 300,000 clones, 85% to 95% being singletons. The sequence came from an adult who received the AZD1222 COVID-19 vaccine. The V gene is TRBV11-2, the J gene TRBJ2-1; 10 nucleotides agree with TRBD1. The sample consisted of peripheral blood, taken 28 days after the second AZD1222 dose. The CDR3 sequence is CASSFVLGTGVGNEQFF. The DNA of the CDR3 is TGTGCCAGCAGCTTCGTATTAGGGACAGGGGTAGGCAATGAGCAGTTCTTC.